This TCR beta chain appears in the sequencing data of a study of early T cells in non-severe SARS-CoV-2 infection. Study background: Chains were unpaired, as sequencing was done on bulk RNA from unsorted whole blood.

Each single cDNA molecule received a unique molecular identifier. TCRdb used MiXCR to reprocess the 5' RACE reads, holding one entry per CDR3 protein. The sample holds more than 30,000 distinct CDR3 sequences, 7% to 7.5% seen once. The CDR3 length is 13 residues. Germline values: CDR1 SGHDT, CDR2 YYEEEE. Unmatched junction bases numbered 3, after V lost 2 bases and J lost 6 bases. Regarding the study as a whole: VDJdb-based annotation leaned toward anti-spike CD8 responses and missed private and CD4 specificities.

This clonotype was detected many times. Its antigen is not known. The origin of this receptor is an adult who was a healthcare worker with PCR-confirmed SARS-CoV-2 infection or an uninfected control (not recorded which). The genes are TRBV5-6 and TRBJ1-2, with 8 bases matching TRBD1. The material sequenced was whole blood, taken at baseline. Here the CDR3 DNA reads TGTGCCAGCAGCTTCGGACAGGGTAATGGCTACACCTTC. Translated, it gives CASSFGQGNGYTF. Full variable domain (outside the CDR3, taken from reference TRBV5-6 and TRBJ1-2): DAGVTQSPTHLIKTRGQQVTLRCSPKSGHDTVSWYQQALGQGPQFIFQYYEEEERQRGNFPDRFSGHQFPNYSSELNVNALLLGDSALYLCASSFGQGNGYTFGSGTRLTVV.